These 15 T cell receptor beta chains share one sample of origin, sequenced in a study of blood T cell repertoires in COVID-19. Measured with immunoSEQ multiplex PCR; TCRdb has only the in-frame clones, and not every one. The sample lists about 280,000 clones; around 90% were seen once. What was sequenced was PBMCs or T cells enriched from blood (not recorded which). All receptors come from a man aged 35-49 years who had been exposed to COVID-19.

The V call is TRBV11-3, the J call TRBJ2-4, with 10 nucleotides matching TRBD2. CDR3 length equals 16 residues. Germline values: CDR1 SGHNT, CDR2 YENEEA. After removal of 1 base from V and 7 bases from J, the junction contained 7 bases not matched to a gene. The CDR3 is CASSLVRTSGPNIQYF. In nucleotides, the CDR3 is TGTGCCAGCAGCTTAGTCCGGACTAGCGGCCCGAACATTCAGTACTTC.

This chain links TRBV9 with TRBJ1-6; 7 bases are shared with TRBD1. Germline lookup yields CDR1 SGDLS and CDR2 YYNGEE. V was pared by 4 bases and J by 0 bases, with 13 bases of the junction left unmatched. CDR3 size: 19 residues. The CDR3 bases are TGTGCCAGCAGCCACGGGACAGCCGGCGCTAGCTCCTATAATTCACCCCTCCACTTT. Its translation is CASSHGTAGASSYNSPLHF.

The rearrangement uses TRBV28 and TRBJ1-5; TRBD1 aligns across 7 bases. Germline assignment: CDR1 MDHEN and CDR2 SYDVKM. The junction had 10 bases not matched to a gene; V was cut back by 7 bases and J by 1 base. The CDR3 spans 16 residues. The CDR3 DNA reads TGTGCCAGCATAAAGACAGGGCTATGGAGCAATCAGCCCCAGCATTTT. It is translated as CASIKTGLWSNQPQHF.

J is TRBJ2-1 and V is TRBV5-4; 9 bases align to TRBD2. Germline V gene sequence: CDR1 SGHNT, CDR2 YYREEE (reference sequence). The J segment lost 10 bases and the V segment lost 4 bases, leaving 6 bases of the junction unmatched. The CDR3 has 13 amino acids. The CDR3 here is CASSPGLAREQFF. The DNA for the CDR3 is TGTGCCAGCAGCCCGGGACTAGCAAGGGAGCAGTTCTTC. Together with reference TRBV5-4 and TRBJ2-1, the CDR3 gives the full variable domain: ETGVTQSPTHLIKTRGQQVTLRCSSQSGHNTVSWYQQALGQGPQFIFQYYREEENGRGNFPPRFSGLQFPNYSSELNVNALELDDSALYLCASSPGLAREQFFGPGTRLTVL.

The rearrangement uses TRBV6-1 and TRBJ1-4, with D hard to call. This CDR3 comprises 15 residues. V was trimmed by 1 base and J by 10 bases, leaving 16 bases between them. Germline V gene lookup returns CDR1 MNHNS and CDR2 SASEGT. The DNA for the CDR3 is TGTGCCAGCAGTGAAGGCACCACCTACCGGGGAAAACTGTTTTTT. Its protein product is CASSEGTTYRGKLFF.

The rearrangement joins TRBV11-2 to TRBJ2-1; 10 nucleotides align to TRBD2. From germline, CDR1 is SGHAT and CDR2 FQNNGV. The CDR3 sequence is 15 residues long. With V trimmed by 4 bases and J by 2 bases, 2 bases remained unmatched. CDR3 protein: CASSSLAGAYNEQFF. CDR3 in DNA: TGTGCCAGCAGCTCGCTAGCGGGAGCCTACAATGAGCAGTTCTTC.

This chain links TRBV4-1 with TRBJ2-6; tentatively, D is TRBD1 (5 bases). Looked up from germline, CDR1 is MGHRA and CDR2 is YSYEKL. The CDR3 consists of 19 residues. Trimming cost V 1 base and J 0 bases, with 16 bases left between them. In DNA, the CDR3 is TGCGCCAGCAGCCAAGGAGTTGACAGTTTAATCTCTGGGGCCAACGTCCTGACTTTC. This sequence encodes CASSQGVDSLISGANVLTF.

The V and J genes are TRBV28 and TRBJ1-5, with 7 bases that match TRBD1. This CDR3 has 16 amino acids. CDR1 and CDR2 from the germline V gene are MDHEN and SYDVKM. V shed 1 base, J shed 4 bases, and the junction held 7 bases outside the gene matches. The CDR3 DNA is TGTGCCAGCAGTTTATTGGTAGGGGGCGGGAATCAGCCCCAGCATTTT. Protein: CASSLLVGGGNQPQHF.

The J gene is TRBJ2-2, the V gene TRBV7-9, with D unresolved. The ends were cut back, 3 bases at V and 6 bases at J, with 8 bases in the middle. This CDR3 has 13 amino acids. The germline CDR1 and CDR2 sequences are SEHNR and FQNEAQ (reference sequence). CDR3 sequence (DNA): TGTGCCAGCAGCTTGAGCACGGCCGGGGAGCTGTTTTTT. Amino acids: CASSLSTAGELFF. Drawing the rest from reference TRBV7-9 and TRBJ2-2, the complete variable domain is DTGVSQNPRHKITKRGQNVTFRCDPISEHNRLYWYRQTLGQGPEFLTYFQNEAQLEKSRLLSDRFSAERPKGSFSTLEIQRTEQGDSAMYLCASSLSTAGELFFGEGSRLTVL.

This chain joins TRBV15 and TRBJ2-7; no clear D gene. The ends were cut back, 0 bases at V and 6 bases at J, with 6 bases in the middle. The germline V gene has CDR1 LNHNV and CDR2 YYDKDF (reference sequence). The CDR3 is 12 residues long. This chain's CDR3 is CATSREMREQYF. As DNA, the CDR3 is TGTGCCACCAGCAGAGAAATGCGCGAGCAGTACTTC. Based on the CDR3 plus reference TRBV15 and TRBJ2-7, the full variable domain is DAMVIQNPRYQVTQFGKPVTLSCSQTLNHNVMYWYQQKSSQAPKLLFHYYDKDFNNEADTPDNFQSRRPNTSFCFLDIRSPGLGDTAMYLCATSREMREQYFGPGTRLTVT.

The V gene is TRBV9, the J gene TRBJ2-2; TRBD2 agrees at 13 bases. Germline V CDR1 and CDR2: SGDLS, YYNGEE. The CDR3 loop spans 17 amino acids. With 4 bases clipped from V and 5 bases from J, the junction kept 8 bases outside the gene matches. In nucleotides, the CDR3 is TGTGCCAGCAGCTTGGGGAGACTAGCGGGAGGTACCGGGGAGCTGTTTTTT. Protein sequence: CASSLGRLAGGTGELFF.

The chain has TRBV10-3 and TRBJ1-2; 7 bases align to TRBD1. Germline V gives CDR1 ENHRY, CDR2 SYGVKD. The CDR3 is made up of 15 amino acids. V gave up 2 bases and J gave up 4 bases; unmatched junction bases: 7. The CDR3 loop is CAISEPTGIPYGYTF. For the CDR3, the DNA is TGTGCCATCAGTGAGCCGACAGGGATACCCTATGGCTACACCTTC.

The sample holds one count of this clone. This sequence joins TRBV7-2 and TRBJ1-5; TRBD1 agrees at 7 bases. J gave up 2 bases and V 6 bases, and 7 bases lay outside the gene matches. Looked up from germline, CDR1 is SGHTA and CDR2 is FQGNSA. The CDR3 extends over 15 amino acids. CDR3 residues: CASRPNGTGNQPQHF. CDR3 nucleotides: TGTGCCAGCAGGCCCAACGGGACAGGCAATCAGCCCCAGCATTTT.

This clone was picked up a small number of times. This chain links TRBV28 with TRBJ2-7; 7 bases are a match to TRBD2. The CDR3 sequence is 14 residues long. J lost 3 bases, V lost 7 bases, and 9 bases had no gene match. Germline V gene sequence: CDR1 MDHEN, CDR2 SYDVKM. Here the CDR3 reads CASTFGRTGYEQYF. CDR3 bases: TGTGCCAGCACCTTCGGGAGGACCGGCTACGAGCAGTACTTC.

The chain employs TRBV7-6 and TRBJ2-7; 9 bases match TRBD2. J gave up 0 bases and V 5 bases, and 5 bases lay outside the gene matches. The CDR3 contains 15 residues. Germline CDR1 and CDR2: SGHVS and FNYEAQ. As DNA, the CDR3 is TGTGCCAGCAGCCGACTAGCGGAGAGCTCCTACGAGCAGTACTTC. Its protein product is CASSRLAESSYEQYF.